One T cell receptor beta chain is described in this entry. This receptor's antigen is unknown. No quality values exist for individual bases; no much larger clone is one base distant. The immunoSEQ Assay, a bias-controlled multiplex PCR, was used to amplify TCRbeta CDR3 regions from genomic DNA. For the original study's pipeline: Nucleated cell counts per sample were estimated from amplification of reference gene primers within the assay. To quantify the absolute abundance of each unique TCRbeta CDR3 rearrangement, sequence reads were collapsed and filtered. Productive Simpson clonality was computed per sample as the square root of Simpson's diversity index over productive rearrangements. Entries here come from immuneACCESS through TCRdb and include only in-frame sequences with V and J called. Some clones fail to appear in such tables; in the studies checked, an unresolved V gene covers under half of the shortfall, and the cause of the remainder is unknown. The V and J calls and clone size are taken from that table; D and trimming were inferred from the DNA. The sample table shows about 150,000 clones, and approximately 92% are seen once. The top ten constitute 15% of the sample.

Relative to germline, V is missing 5 bases and J is missing 2 bases, with 9 bases of the junction outside any gene match. CDR1 and CDR2 are drawn from the germline V gene: MNHEY, SVGAGI. From cysteine to phenylalanine, the CDR3 is 15 amino acids long. The read is trimmed to its CDR3 DNA, 45 bases read in frame from base 1. The data belong to a study of blood T cell repertoires in COVID-19 (TCRdb year 2020). Background on the whole study: Collaborator samples came from the United States, Italy and Spain and covered acute and convalescent phases of COVID-19. A de-identified subject ID, COVID-19 status, age in years and sex were almost always included in the sample metadata. The material from the prospective study consisted of cDNA or gDNA derived from T cells, B-cell-depleted T cells, or PBMCs. Where available, HLA class I and class II types were obtained from metadata supplied by the sample provider rather than from assay-based typing. Samples were obtained from the ongoing ImmuneRACE study (first 160 participants) and from some 1,200 subjects provided by 6 global collaborators. The repertoires were released in a freely available public database meant as a resource for research on the immune response to SARS-CoV-2. The dataset comprised deeply sampled blood TCRbeta repertoires from subjects exposed to, actively infected with, or recovered from COVID-19.

Collaborating institutions collected whole blood in K2EDTA tubes following their own protocols. Collaborator samples were shipped for TCRbeta analysis as frozen whole blood, isolated PBMCs, or DNA extracted from either sample type. Findings and caveats that apply to the study as a whole: The amount of clinical and demographic metadata varied by source and participant and was provided uncurated.

The chain is encoded by TRBV6-5 joined to TRBJ2-7; 7 central nucleotides agree with TRBD1. This receptor was obtained from a woman aged 40 to 49 with acute or convalescent COVID-19. Material: peripheral blood. The CDR3 protein: CASSKLPGQPYEQYF. At the DNA level, the sequence is TGTGCCAGCAGTAAACTACCGGGACAGCCCTACGAGCAGTACTTC.